The present T cell receptor beta chain was sequenced within a study of cytomegalovirus exposure and HLA in healthy donors. The PCR made use of 60 Vbeta and 13 Jbeta primers. TCRdb keeps only in-frame clones here, not all; method: immunoSEQ multiplex PCR. Seen here are under 200,000 clones, over 80% observed once, and the top ten hold around 1.5%. The CDR3 runs 14 residues. Germline CDR1 and CDR2: SQVTM and ANQGSEA. Trimming at V came to 7 bases and at J to 4 bases, leaving 9 bases not matched to a gene. This receptor was obtained from a girl aged 10 to 17 in good health and CMV-seropositive. This chain links TRBV29-1 with TRBJ2-3, with 9 bases aligning to TRBD2. Sequencing was performed on PBMCs. The DNA for the CDR3 is TGCAGCGCCGCTAGCGGGGATCGGGCAGATACGCAGTATTTT. This codes for CSAASGDRADTQYF.